The 12 T cell receptor beta chains below come from one sample, sequenced in a study of cytomegalovirus exposure and HLA in healthy donors. Assay: immunoSEQ multiplex PCR; the TCRdb copy retains only in-frame clones and omits some. The sample yields 150,000 to 200,000 clones, 85% seen once. Sequenced sample: PBMCs. The receptors shown here come from a man in his thirties or forties in good health and CMV-seropositive.

The chain couples TRBV4-3 to TRBJ2-1, with TRBD1 matching 8 bases. V dropped 4 bases and J dropped 3; count of bases not matched to a gene: 5. The length of the CDR3 is 15 residues. The germline gives CDR1 LGHNA, CDR2 YSLEER. The CDR3 loop reads CASSPGQGNYNEQFF. The CDR3 DNA reads as TGCGCCAGCAGCCCAGGACAGGGAAACTACAATGAGCAGTTCTTC.

CDR3: CASSKGQGEENIQYF. The CDR3 nucleotides are TGTGCCAGTAGTAAGGGACAGGGAGAGGAGAACATTCAGTACTTC. The chain couples TRBV19 to TRBJ2-4, with 9 bases lining up with TRBD1. The V and J ends lost 4 bases and 7 bases, in that order; junction bases with no gene match: 8. Germline V gene lookup returns CDR1 LNHDA and CDR2 SQIVND (reference sequence). The CDR3 loop spans 15 amino acids. The full variable domain, with the rest looked up from reference TRBV19 and TRBJ2-4, is DGGITQSPKYLFRKEGQNVTLSCEQNLNHDAMYWYRQDPGQGLRLIYYSQIVNDFQKGDIAEGYSVSREKKESFPLTVTSAQKNPTAFYLCASSKGQGEENIQYFGAGTRLSVL.

The genes are TRBV15 and TRBJ2-2; no reliable D call. Deletions cut 3 bases from V and 2 bases from J, with 4 bases between. This CDR3 spans 13 amino acids. Germline V lookup: CDR1 LNHNV, CDR2 YYDKDF (reference sequence). The CDR3: CATSRRNTGELFF. DNA of the CDR3: TGTGCCACCAGCAGGCGTAACACCGGGGAGCTGTTTTTT.

The J gene is TRBJ2-1, the V gene TRBV5-1, with D tentatively TRBD2 (5 bases). CDR1 SGHRS and CDR2 YFSETQ come from the germline V gene. The CDR3 sequence is 14 residues long. The V end was cut by 1 base, the J end by 7 bases, with 12 bases between. CDR3 protein: CASSLSRDYNEQFF. The DNA for the CDR3 is TGCGCCAGCAGCTTGAGCAGAGACTATAATGAGCAGTTCTTC.

The V call is TRBV18, the J call TRBJ2-7; TRBD1 agrees at 11 bases. Trimming took 5 bases from V and 3 from J; bases not matched to a gene: 3. The CDR3 spans 14 residues. Germline CDR1 KGHSH, CDR2 LQKENI. The CDR3 DNA sequence: TGTGCCAGCTCAACCGGGACAGGGGGCTACGAGCAGTACTTC. Its translation is CASSTGTGGYEQYF.

This sequence joins TRBV15 and TRBJ2-1, with 10 nucleotides matching TRBD2. Germline assignment: CDR1 LNHNV and CDR2 YYDKDF (reference sequence). Trimming cost V 1 base and J 2 bases; bases outside gene matches: 2. The CDR3 runs 16 residues. CDR3 residues: CATSRAGTSAYNEQFF. The CDR3 DNA reads as TGTGCCACCAGCAGAGCCGGGACTAGCGCCTACAATGAGCAGTTCTTC.

CDR3 protein: CASSLARPYEQYF. In DNA form, the CDR3 reads TGTGCCAGCAGCCTAGCTAGACCCTACGAGCAGTACTTC. The V gene is TRBV5-5, the J gene TRBJ2-7, with D possibly TRBD2 on 5 matching bases. Trimming shortened V by 4 bases and J by 2 bases, and 10 bases separated the two germline ends. Germline V CDR1 and CDR2: SGHKS, YYEKEE (reference sequence). The CDR3 runs 13 residues.

This chain joins TRBV13 and TRBJ2-7, with 7 bases lining up with TRBD1. Germline V CDR1 and CDR2: PRHDT, FYEKMQ (reference sequence). CDR3 length: 14 residues. After removal of 7 bases from V and 0 bases from J, the junction contained 6 bases not matched to a gene. This CDR3 is CASTSAGGSYEQYF. For the CDR3, the DNA is TGTGCCAGCACCTCAGCAGGGGGCTCCTACGAGCAGTACTTC.

The rearrangement links TRBV2 to TRBJ1-4, with D perhaps TRBD1 (6 bases). Trimming cost V 8 bases and J 7 bases, with 17 bases left between them. Per the germline V gene, CDR1 is SNHLY and CDR2 is FYNNEI. CDR3 length equals 14 residues. Here the CDR3 DNA reads TGTGCCAGCTCCGTGGGCAGGGGTCGTGAAAAACTGTTTTTT. Amino acid sequence: CASSVGRGREKLFF.

This clone turned up a few times. The chain is built from TRBV4-3 and TRBJ1-2, with 7 bases matching TRBD1. Germline CDR1 and CDR2: LGHNA and YSLEER. The V and J ends lost 4 bases and 4 bases, in that order; junction bases with no gene match: 9. This CDR3 region has 15 residues. CDR3 sequence (DNA): TGCGCCAGCAGCCTCCGACAGGGTTCGCGCTATGGCTACACCTTC. This gives the protein CASSLRQGSRYGYTF.

This chain joins TRBV2 and TRBJ1-1; unclear D gene. Germline V CDR1 and CDR2: SNHLY, FYNNEI. V was clipped by 8 bases and J by 3 bases, with 16 bases between them. This CDR3 is built from 14 residues. CDR3 region: CASLRGPLDTEAFF. For the CDR3, the DNA is TGTGCCAGCCTTCGGGGTCCTCTTGACACTGAAGCTTTCTTT.

The chain joins TRBV19 to TRBJ1-1; possibly TRBD1 for D (6 bases). V dropped 7 bases and J dropped 1 base, with 22 bases sitting between them. The CDR3 runs to 17 residues. Germline lookup yields CDR1 LNHDA and CDR2 SQIVND (reference sequence). DNA for the CDR3: TGTGCCAGTACCCCCAAGACGCCGGCAGGGGCGAACACTGAAGCTTTCTTT. It specifies CASTPKTPAGANTEAFF.